This T cell receptor beta chain emerged from a study of blood T cell repertoires in COVID-19. This clone was found once. The repertoire was sequenced with immunoSEQ multiplex PCR; TCRdb's copy has only in-frame clones and lacks some. The sample holds around 94,000 clones, 80% to 90% seen once. There are 15 residues in the CDR3. In germline, CDR1 is MNHEY, CDR2 SVGAGI. V lost 6 bases and J 6 bases, leaving 18 bases between the germline ends. The chain is built from TRBV6-5 and TRBJ1-5; TRBD1 might be the D (5 bases). The clonotype originates from a man between 40 and 49 years old with active or convalescent COVID-19. The specimen sequenced was peripheral blood. CDR3 loop: CASSRTGGGGQPQHF. The CDR3 DNA is TGTGCCAGCAGCCGAACCGGGGGTGGCGGTCAGCCCCAGCATTTT.